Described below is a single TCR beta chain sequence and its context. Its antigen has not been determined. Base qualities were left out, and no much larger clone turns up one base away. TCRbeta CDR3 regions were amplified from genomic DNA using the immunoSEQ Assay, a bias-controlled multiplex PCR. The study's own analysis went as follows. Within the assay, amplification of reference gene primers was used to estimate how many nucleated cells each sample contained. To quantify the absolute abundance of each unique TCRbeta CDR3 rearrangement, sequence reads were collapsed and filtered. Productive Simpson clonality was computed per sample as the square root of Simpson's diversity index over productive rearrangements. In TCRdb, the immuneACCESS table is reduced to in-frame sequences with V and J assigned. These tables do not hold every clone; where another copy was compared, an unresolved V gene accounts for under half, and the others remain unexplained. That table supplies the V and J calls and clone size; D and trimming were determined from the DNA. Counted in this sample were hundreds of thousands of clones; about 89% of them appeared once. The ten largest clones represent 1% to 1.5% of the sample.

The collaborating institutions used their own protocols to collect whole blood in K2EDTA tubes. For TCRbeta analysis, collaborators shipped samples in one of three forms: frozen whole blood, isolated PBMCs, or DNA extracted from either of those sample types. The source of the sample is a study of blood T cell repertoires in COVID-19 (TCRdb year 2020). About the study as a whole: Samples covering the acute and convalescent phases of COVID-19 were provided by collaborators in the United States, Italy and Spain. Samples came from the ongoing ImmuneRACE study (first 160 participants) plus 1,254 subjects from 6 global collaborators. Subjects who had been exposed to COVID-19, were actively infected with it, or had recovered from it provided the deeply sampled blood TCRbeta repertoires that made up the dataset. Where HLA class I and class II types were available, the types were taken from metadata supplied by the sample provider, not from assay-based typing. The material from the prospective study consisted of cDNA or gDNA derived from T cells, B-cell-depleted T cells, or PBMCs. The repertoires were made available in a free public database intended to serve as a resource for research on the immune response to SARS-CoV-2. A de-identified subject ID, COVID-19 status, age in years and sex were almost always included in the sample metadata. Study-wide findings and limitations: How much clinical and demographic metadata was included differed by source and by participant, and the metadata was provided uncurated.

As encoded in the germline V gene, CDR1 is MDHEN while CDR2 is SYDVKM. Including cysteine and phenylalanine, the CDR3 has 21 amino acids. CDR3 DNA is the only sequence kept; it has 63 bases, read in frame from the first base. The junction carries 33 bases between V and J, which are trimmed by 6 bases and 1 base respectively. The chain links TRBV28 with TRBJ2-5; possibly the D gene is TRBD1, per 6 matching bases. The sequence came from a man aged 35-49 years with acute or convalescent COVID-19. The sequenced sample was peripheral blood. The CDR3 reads CASSTNFMDSVRPKGQETQYF. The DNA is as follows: TGTGCCAGCAGCACCAATTTTATGGACAGCGTCCGTCCCAAAGGCCAAGAGACCCAGTACTTC.